Following are 17 T cell receptor beta chains from one sample sequenced in a study of cytomegalovirus exposure and HLA in healthy donors. TCRdb's copy holds only in-frame clones and misses some; the assay was immunoSEQ multiplex PCR. The table has 68,000 or so clones, approximately 91% seen once; the top ten hold 2.5% to 4%. Material: PBMCs. These receptors were taken from a man aged 18-30 years in good health and CMV-seronegative.

The V gene is TRBV28, the J gene TRBJ2-7; 9 positions match TRBD1. The CDR3 sequence is 16 residues long. V shed 5 bases, J shed 0 bases, and the junction held 8 bases outside the gene matches. Per the germline V gene, CDR1 is MDHEN and CDR2 is SYDVKM. CDR3 nucleotides: TGTGCCAGCAGTGTACCGGGACAGGGCTTCTCCTACGAGCAGTACTTC. Translating gives CASSVPGQGFSYEQYF.

V is TRBV19 and J is TRBJ1-4, with 7 bases aligning to TRBD1. The CDR3 runs 14 residues. With 5 bases clipped from V and 7 bases from J, the junction kept 7 bases outside the gene matches. CDR1 is LNHDA, CDR2 SQIVND, per germline (reference sequence). The CDR3 protein is CASSFTGVAEKLFF. The DNA of the CDR3 is TGTGCCAGTAGTTTTACAGGGGTGGCTGAAAAACTGTTTTTT.

V gene TRBV4-3 combines with J gene TRBJ2-1; D not resolved. Germline V CDR1 and CDR2: LGHNA, YSLEER. The CDR3 contains 15 residues. Trimming cost V 4 bases and J 2 bases, with 12 bases left between them. The CDR3 DNA sequence: TGCGCCAGCAGCCCCTCTCGGGTAGCCTACAATGAGCAGTTCTTC. The encoded protein is CASSPSRVAYNEQFF.

The J gene is TRBJ1-2, the V gene TRBV28; a possible D gene is TRBD1 (5 bases). This CDR3 spans 12 amino acids. CDR1 MDHEN and CDR2 SYDVKM come from the germline V gene. Between the trimmed V and J ends, which lost 5 bases and 2 bases, there was a span of 6 bases. The CDR3 bases are TGTGCCAGCAGTGCAGGGAACTATGGCTACACCTTC. Amino acids: CASSAGNYGYTF.

The gene calls are TRBV19 and TRBJ1-1; 8 bases line up with TRBD1. The CDR3 has 16 residues. After removal of 7 bases from V and 3 bases from J, the junction contained 13 bases not matched to a gene. From germline, CDR1 is LNHDA and CDR2 SQIVND (reference sequence). The CDR3 DNA reads as TGTGCCAGTACCGACTCCCAACAGGGGGGGTACACTGAAGCTTTCTTT. Its translation is CASTDSQQGGYTEAFF.

This chain connects TRBV10-3 to TRBJ2-3; D possibly corresponds to TRBD2 (6 bases). Trimming cost V 10 bases and J 3 bases, with 17 bases left between them. The CDR3 spans 14 residues. Per the germline V gene, CDR1 is ENHRY and CDR2 is SYGVKD. The CDR3 is CATRDSGGTDTQYF. CDR3 sequence (DNA): TGTGCCACGCGGGACTCAGGAGGGACAGATACGCAGTATTTT.

The chain joins TRBV2 to TRBJ2-7, with D uncertain. The CDR3 length is 14 residues. Germline V gives CDR1 SNHLY, CDR2 FYNNEI. V gave up 5 bases and J gave up 2 bases, with 13 bases separating them. This chain's CDR3 is CASSPFSQAYEQYF. CDR3 nucleotide sequence: TGTGCCAGCAGTCCATTTTCGCAGGCCTACGAGCAGTACTTC.

Points on this clone: One junction end disagrees with the germline gene, perhaps due to a read error. The chain recombines TRBV10-2 with TRBJ2-2, with 7 bases aligning to TRBD2. The CDR3 sequence is 14 residues long. Germline CDR1 WSHSY, CDR2 SAAADI. The CDR3 reads CASRLAANTGELSF. CDR3 DNA sequence: TGCGCCAGCAGGCTAGCGGCGAACACCGGGGAGCTGTCTTTT.

The J gene is TRBJ2-4, the V gene TRBV18; tentative D call: TRBD1 (6 bases). The germline V and J ends were trimmed by 2 bases and 11 bases, with 16 bases remaining between them. Germline V gene lookup returns CDR1 KGHSH and CDR2 LQKENI. The CDR3 consists of 14 residues. Here the CDR3 reads CASSPGQGLIVQYF. The CDR3 DNA reads TGTGCCAGCTCACCAGGGCAGGGGTTAATCGTTCAGTACTTC.

The chain combines TRBV4-2 with TRBJ2-2; tentatively, D is TRBD2 (5 bases). CDR1 is LGHNA, CDR2 YNFKEQ, per germline. There are 17 residues in the CDR3. The V end lost 4 bases, the J end lost 0 bases, and 15 bases lay between the germline ends. CDR3 residues: CASSPAGAGSNTGELFF. The CDR3 DNA reads as TGTGCCAGCAGCCCCGCCGGCGCGGGCTCGAACACCGGGGAGCTGTTTTTT.

The V call is TRBV29-1, the J call TRBJ1-1, with no clear D. CDR1 is SQVTM, CDR2 ANQGSEA, per germline. The CDR3 extends over 11 amino acids. Trimming removed 7 bases from V and 4 bases from J, with 10 bases in between. The CDR3 bases are TGCAGCGGAGGGTCGGGCACTGAAGCTTTCTTT. Translation: CSGGSGTEAFF. The full variable domain, its missing parts supplied by reference TRBV29-1 and TRBJ1-1, is SAVISQKPSRDICQRGTSLTIQCQVDSQVTMMFWYRQQPGQSLTLIATANQGSEATYESGFVIDKFPISRPNLTFSTLTVSNMSPEDSSIYLCSGGSGTEAFFGQGTRLTVV.

This chain links TRBV30 with TRBJ1-1; the D is unclear. Germline loops: CDR1 GTSNPN, CDR2 SVGIG (reference sequence). The CDR3 runs 13 residues. CDR3 sequence reads: CACHSGRGTEAFF. The DNA for the CDR3 is TGTGCTTGCCATTCGGGCAGAGGGACTGAAGCTTTCTTT.

About this clone itself: At one end, the junction sequence differs from germline, possibly due to a read error. V and J are TRBV7-7 and TRBJ2-5, with D unresolved. The germline gives CDR1 SSHAT, CDR2 FNYEAQ (reference sequence). The length of the CDR3 is 13 residues. CDR3 nucleotide sequence: TGTGCTAGCAGCTACTCTCCCGGAGAGACCCAGTACTTC. Amino acid sequence: CASSYSPGETQYF.

This rearrangement joins TRBV30 to TRBJ2-7, with D uncertain. Trimming removed 5 bases at V and 2 bases at J, with 7 bases between. The CDR3 length is 11 residues. The germline gives CDR1 GTSNPN, CDR2 SVGIG (reference sequence). CDR3 in amino acids: CAWGDTYEQYF. The CDR3 DNA sequence: TGTGCCTGGGGTGACACCTACGAGCAGTACTTC.

The chain joins TRBV27 to TRBJ2-7; D is possibly TRBD2 (6 bases). The CDR3 totals 14 residues. Deletions cut 3 bases from V and 2 bases from J, with 11 bases between. Germline CDR1 and CDR2: MNHEY and SMNVEV (reference sequence). DNA for the CDR3: TGTGCCAGCAGTTTTGGAGGGAGAACCTACGAGCAGTACTTC. Translating it yields CASSFGGRTYEQYF.

This chain uses TRBV6-1 with TRBJ2-3; TRBD2 agrees at 7 bases. CDR1 is MNHNS and CDR2 is SASEGT in the germline V gene. The CDR3 contains 14 residues. With V trimmed by 4 bases and J by 6 bases, 7 bases remained unmatched. The CDR3 loop reads CASSARTRDDTQYF. For the CDR3, the DNA is TGTGCCAGCAGTGCAAGGACTAGGGACGATACGCAGTATTTT.

The chain uses TRBV18 and TRBJ2-7, with a weak D call TRBD1 (6 bases). Germline CDR1 reads KGHSH; CDR2 reads LQKENI. Trimming took 3 bases from V and 3 from J, leaving 9 bases between them. The CDR3 runs 13 residues. DNA of the CDR3: TGTGCCAGCTCACCCTCAGGGGACTACGAGCAGTACTTC. Its translation is CASSPSGDYEQYF. Together with reference TRBV18 and TRBJ2-7, the CDR3 gives the full variable domain: NAGVMQNPRHLVRRRGQEARLRCSPMKGHSHVYWYRQLPEEGLKFMVYLQKENIIDESGMPKERFSAEFPKEGPSILRIQQVVRGDSAAYFCASSPSGDYEQYFGPGTRLTVT.